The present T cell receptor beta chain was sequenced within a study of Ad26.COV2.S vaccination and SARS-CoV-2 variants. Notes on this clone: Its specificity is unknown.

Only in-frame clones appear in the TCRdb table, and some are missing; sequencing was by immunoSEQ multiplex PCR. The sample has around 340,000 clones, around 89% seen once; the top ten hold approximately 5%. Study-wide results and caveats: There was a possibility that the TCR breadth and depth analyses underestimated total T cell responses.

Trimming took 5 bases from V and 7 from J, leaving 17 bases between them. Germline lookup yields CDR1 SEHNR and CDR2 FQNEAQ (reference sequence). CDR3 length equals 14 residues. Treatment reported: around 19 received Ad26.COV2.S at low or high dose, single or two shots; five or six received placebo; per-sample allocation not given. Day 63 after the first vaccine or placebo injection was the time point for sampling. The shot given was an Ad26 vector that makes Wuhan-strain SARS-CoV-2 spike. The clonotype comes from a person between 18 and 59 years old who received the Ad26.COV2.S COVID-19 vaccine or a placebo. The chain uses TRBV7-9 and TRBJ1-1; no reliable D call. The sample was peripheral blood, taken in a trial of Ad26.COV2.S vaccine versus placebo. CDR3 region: CASSRKEYWGEAFF. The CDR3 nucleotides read TGTGCCAGCAGCAGAAAGGAATATTGGGGTGAAGCTTTCTTT.